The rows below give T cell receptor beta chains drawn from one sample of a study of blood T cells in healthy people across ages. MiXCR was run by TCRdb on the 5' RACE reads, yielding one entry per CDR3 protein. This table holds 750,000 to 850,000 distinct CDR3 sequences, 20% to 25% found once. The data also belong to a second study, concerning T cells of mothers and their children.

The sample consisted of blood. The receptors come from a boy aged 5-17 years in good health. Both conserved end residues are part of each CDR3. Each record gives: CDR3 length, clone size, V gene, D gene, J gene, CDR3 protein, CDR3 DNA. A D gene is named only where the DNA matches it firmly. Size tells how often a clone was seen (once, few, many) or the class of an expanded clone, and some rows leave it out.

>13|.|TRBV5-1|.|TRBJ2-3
CASSTERADRQYF
TGCGCCAGCAGCACTGAGAGGGCGGATAGGCAGTATTTT
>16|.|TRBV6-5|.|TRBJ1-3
CASRQTGRGSGNTIYF
TGTGCCAGCAGACAAACCGGACGCGGTTCTGGAAACACCATATATTTT
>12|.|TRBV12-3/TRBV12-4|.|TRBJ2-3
CAGSFRPDTQYF
TGTGCCGGCAGTTTTCGTCCAGATACGCAGTATTTT
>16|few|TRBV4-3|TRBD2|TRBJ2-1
CASSQDLRGGNNEQFF
TGCGCCAGCAGCCAAGATTTGCGGGGGGGCAACAATGAGCAGTTCTTC
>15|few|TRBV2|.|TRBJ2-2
CASTPSGKNTGELFF
TGTGCCAGCACCCCCAGCGGCAAGAACACCGGGGAGCTGTTTTTT
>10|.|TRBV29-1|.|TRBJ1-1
CSVELGEAFF
TGCAGCGTTGAGCTGGGTGAAGCTTTCTTT
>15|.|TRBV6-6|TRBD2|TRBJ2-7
CASSRLAGATYEQYF
TGTGCCAGCAGTAGACTAGCGGGAGCGACCTACGAGCAGTACTTC
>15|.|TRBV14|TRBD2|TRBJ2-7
CASSQLAGDPYEQYF
TGTGCCAGCAGCCAACTAGCGGGGGATCCATACGAGCAGTACTTC
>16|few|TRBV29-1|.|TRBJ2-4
CSVGPEGHVAKNIQYF
TGCAGCGTGGGACCGGAAGGACATGTAGCCAAAAACATTCAGTACTTC
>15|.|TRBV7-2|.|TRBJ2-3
CASSLRWDHTDTQYF
TGTGCCAGCAGCTTACGCTGGGACCACACAGATACGCAGTATTTT
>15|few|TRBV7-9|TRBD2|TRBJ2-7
CASSLLAGDGGEQYF
TGTGCCAGCAGCTTGCTAGCGGGAGACGGGGGAGAGCAGTACTTC
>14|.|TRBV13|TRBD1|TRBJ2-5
CASSERTGGETQYF
TGTGCCAGCAGCGAACGGACAGGGGGAGAGACCCAGTACTTC
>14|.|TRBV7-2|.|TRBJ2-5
CASSRTGMGETQYF
TGTGCCAGCAGCCGCACAGGGATGGGGGAGACCCAGTACTTC
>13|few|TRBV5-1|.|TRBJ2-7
CASSWTGTGEQYF
TGCGCCAGCAGCTGGACCGGGACGGGGGAGCAGTACTTC
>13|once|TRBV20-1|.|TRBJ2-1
CSARDANYNEQFF
TGCAGTGCTAGAGATGCAAACTACAATGAGCAGTTCTTC
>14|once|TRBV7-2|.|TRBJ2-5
CARSPGGDQETQYF
TGTGCCCGCAGCCCGGGCGGGGACCAAGAGACCCAGTACTTC
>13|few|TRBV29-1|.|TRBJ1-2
CSVDWGVNYGYTF
TGCAGCGTTGATTGGGGTGTTAACTATGGCTACACCTTC
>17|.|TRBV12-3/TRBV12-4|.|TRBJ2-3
CASSLALTGASTDTQYF
TGTGCCAGCAGTTTGGCCCTTACAGGTGCTAGCACAGATACGCAGTATTTT
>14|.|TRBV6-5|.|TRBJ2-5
CASGRDPFLETQYF
TGTGCCAGCGGGAGAGACCCCTTCCTGGAGACCCAGTACTTC
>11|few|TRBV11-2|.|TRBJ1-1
CASSQNIEAFF
TGTGCCAGCAGCCAAAATATTGAAGCTTTCTTT
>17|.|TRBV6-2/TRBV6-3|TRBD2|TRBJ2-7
CASSYVGLAGRNYEQYF
TGTGCCAGCAGTTACGTGGGACTAGCGGGACGGAACTACGAGCAGTACTTC
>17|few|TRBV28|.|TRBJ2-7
CASSLSGGGGYSYEQYF
TGTGCCAGCAGTTTGTCGGGTGGGGGCGGGTACTCCTACGAGCAGTACTTC
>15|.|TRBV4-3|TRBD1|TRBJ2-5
CASSQDRGGSETQYF
TGCGCCAGCAGCCAGGACAGGGGCGGTTCGGAGACCCAGTACTTC
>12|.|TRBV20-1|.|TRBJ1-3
CSARGQGGTIYF
TGCAGTGCTAGAGGCCAAGGGGGGACCATATATTTT
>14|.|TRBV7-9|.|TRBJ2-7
CASSTDPIPYEQYF
TGTGCCAGCAGCACCGACCCCATCCCCTACGAGCAGTACTTC
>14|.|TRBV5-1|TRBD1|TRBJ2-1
CASNRGPFYNEQFF
TGCGCCAGCAACAGGGGCCCCTTCTACAATGAGCAGTTCTTC
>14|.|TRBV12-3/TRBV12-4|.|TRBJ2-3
CASSLSLSSDTQYF
TGTGCCAGCAGTTTATCTCTATCTTCAGATACGCAGTATTTT
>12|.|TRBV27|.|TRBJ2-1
CASSFDSNEQFF
TGTGCCAGCAGTTTCGACAGCAATGAGCAGTTCTTC
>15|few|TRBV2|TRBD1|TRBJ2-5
CASRGQGLTQETQYF
TGTGCCAGCAGGGGACAGGGCCTAACTCAAGAGACCCAGTACTTC
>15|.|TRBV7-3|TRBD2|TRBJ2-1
CASSLNLAGYNEQFF
TGTGCCAGCAGCTTAAATCTAGCGGGGTACAATGAGCAGTTCTTC
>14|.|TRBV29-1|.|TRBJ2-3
CSAEGQGLTDTQYF
TGCAGCGCGGAAGGTCAGGGCCTCACAGATACGCAGTATTTT
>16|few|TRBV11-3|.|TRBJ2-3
CASSDQGSINTDTQYF
TGTGCCAGCAGCGACCAGGGTTCAATTAACACAGATACGCAGTATTTT
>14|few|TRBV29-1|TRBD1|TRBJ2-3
CSVEGQGSTDTQYF
TGCAGCGTGGAAGGACAGGGTAGCACAGATACGCAGTATTTT
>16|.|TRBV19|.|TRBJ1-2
CASSLRTGSYYYGYTF
TGTGCCAGTAGCCTGCGTACTGGGAGCTACTACTATGGCTACACCTTC
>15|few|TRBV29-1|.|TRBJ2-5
CSVDGGWQFQETQYF
TGCAGCGTTGATGGGGGATGGCAATTCCAAGAGACCCAGTACTTC
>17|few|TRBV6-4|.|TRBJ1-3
CASSDSGAPISGNTIYF
TGTGCCAGCAGTGACTCGGGGGCACCCATCTCTGGAAACACCATATATTTT
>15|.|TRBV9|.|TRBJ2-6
CASSVVPAGANVLTF
TGTGCCAGCAGCGTAGTTCCGGCTGGGGCCAACGTCCTGACTTTC
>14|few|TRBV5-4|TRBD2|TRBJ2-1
CASSFAGAGNEQFF
TGTGCCAGCAGCTTTGCGGGAGCTGGCAATGAGCAGTTCTTC
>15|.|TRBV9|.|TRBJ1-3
CASSFGRYSGNTIYF
TGTGCCAGCAGCTTCGGACGGTACTCTGGAAACACCATATATTTT